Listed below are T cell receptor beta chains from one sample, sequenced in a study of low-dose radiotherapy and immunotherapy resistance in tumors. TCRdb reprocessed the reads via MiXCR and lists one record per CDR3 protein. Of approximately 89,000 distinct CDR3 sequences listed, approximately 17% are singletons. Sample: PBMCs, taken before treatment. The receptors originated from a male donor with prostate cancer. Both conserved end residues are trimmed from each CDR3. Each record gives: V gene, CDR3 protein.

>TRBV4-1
ASSQAAGAGNYNEQF
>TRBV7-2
ASSLAHGSYNEQF
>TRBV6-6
ASSPVTRQGLSGANVLT
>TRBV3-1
ASSQGTNYGYT
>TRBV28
ASSPRQGVGTQY
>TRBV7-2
ASSLRDSFNSPLH
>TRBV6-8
ASSYWAGLETQY
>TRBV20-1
SAIKAGAVYEQY
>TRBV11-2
ASSLEGGGTNTQY
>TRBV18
ASSPSTNEQY
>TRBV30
AWSQLAGGSEQF
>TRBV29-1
SVDPGGAYGYT
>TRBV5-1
ASAGLADNEQF
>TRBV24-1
ATSDSSGSSTDTQY
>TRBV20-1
SARDKGGNTEAF
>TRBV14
ASSQEVDSTYNEQF
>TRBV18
ASSKGREAF
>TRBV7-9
ASSFPLSGNTIY
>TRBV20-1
SARSPAVYNEQF
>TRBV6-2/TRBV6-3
ASSPGGHNSPLH
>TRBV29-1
SVRWTGYEQY
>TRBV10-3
AISEGGSTDTQY
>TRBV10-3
AIRNRHDGLYEQY
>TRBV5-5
ASSPPDGRNQPQH
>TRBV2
ASSPLGLSNEKLF
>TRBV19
ASRRRGSGGNTGELF
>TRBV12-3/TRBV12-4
ASSLGPSGSGEQF